This T cell receptor beta chain appears in the sequencing data of a study of blood T cell repertoires in COVID-19. Study at large: Italy, Spain and the United States were the sources of the convalescent and acute COVID-19 samples. The cDNA or gDNA used as material had been derived from T cells, B-cell-depleted T cells, or PBMCs.

The table came from immunoSEQ multiplex PCR; TCRdb's copy has only in-frame clones and leaves some out. The data show about 350,000 clones, about nine tenths seen once. CDR1 MGHRA and CDR2 YSYEKL come from the germline V gene. Deletions cut 1 base from V and 1 base from J, with 7 bases between. The CDR3 runs to 14 residues. The material sequenced was peripheral blood. The chain links TRBV4-1 to TRBJ1-1, with no clear D. The TCR originated in a woman aged 70-85 years with COVID-19, enrolled during active disease. The CDR3 nucleotides are TGCGCCAGCAGCCAAGTTAAAGCGAACACTGAAGCTTTCTTT. It encodes CASSQVKANTEAFF.